The T cell receptor beta chain under discussion was sequenced for a study of cytomegalovirus exposure and HLA in healthy donors. Whole-study results and caveats: Certain sequence variants were highly shared and formed a cluster, and this cluster was likely a sequencing artifact.

60 Vbeta and 13 Jbeta primers were used in PCR. Repertoires were generated with immunoSEQ multiplex PCR, while TCRdb's copy carries only in-frame clones and drops some. There are 150,000 to 170,000 clones in the sample; roughly 83% occur only once, and about 8.3% lies in the top ten. Germline CDR1 is SGHRS and CDR2 is YFSETQ. CDR3 length: 14 amino acids. V was pared by 4 bases and J by 8 bases, with 8 bases of the junction left unmatched. This clone has a single count. Antigen specificity is unknown. Sample: PBMCs. The receptor's source is a man aged 30 to 45 in good health and CMV-seropositive. The gene calls are TRBV5-1 and TRBJ1-4, with TRBD1 matching 7 bases. The CDR3 sequence: CASSPRQGKEKLFF. The CDR3 nucleotides read TGCGCCAGCAGCCCCCGACAGGGAAAAGAAAAACTGTTTTTT.